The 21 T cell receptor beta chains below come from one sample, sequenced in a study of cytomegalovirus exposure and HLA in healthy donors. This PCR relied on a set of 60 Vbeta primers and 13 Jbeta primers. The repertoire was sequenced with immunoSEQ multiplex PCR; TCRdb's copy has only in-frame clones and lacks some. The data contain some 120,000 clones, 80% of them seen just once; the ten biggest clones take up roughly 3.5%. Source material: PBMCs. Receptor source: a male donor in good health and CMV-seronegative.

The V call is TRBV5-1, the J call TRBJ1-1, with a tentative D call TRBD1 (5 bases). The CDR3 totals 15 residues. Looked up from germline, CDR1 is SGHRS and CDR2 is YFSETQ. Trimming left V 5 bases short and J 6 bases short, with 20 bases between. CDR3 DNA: TGCGCCAGCAGGCCCTCCGGGGGAACTATCCCTGAAGCTTTCTTT. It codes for CASRPSGGTIPEAFF.

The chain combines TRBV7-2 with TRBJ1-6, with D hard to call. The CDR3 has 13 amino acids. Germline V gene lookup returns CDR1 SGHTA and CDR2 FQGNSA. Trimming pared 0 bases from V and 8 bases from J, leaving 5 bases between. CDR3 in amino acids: CASSLATDSPLHF. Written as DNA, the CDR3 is TGTGCCAGCAGCTTAGCTACGGATTCACCCCTCCACTTT.

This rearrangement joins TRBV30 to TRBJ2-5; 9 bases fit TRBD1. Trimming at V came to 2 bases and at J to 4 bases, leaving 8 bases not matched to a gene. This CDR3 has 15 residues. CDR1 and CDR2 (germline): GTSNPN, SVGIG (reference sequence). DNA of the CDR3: TGTGCCTGGAGTCTAGGAGACAGGGGGTCAGAGACCCAGTACTTC. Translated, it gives CAWSLGDRGSETQYF.

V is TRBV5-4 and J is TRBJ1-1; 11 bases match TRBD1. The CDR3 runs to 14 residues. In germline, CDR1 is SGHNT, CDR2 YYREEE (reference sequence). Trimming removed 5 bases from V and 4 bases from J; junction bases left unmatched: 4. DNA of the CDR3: TGTGCCAGCAGTCGGGACAGGGGGGCCACTGAAGCTTTCTTT. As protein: CASSRDRGATEAFF.

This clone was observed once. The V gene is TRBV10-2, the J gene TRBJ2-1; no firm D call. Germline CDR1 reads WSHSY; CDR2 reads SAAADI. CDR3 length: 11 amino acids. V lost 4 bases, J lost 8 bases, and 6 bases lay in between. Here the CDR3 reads CASSVAHEQFF. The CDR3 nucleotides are TGCGCCAGCAGTGTGGCACATGAGCAGTTCTTC.

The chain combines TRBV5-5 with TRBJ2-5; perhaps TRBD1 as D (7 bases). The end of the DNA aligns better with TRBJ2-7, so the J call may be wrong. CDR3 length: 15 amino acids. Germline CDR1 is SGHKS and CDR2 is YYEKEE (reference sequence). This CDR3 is CASTRGALASYEQYF. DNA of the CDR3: TGTGCCAGCACCAGGGGGGCTTTGGCCTCCTACGAGCAGTACTTC.

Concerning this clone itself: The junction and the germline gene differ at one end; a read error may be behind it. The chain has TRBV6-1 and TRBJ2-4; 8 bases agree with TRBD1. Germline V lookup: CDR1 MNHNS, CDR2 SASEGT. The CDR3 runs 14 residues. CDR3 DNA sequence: TGTGCCAGCAGTGAGGGACAGGAGGTGAACAGTCAGTACTTC. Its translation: CASSEGQEVNSQYF.

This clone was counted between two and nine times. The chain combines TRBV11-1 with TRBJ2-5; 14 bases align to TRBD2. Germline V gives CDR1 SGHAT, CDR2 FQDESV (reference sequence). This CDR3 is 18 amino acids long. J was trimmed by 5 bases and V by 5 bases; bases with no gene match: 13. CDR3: CASSPGTSGRGRQETQYF. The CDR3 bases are TGTGCCAGCAGCCCAGGGACTAGCGGGAGAGGGCGGCAGGAGACCCAGTACTTC.

CDR3 sequence (DNA): TGTGCCAGCTCCCGACGACAGGGGGCTTATCAGCCCCAGCATTTT. It translates to CASSRRQGAYQPQHF. The chain joins TRBV19 to TRBJ1-5, with TRBD1 matching 10 bases. The CDR3 is made up of 15 amino acids. Germline CDR1 reads LNHDA; CDR2 reads SQIVND (reference sequence). Losses at the gene ends were 9 bases for V and 5 bases for J; bases not matched to a gene: 10.

The CDR3 nucleotides read TGTGCCAGCAGCCCATCTAGCGCCCCCTACAATGAGCAGTTCTTC. It yields the protein CASSPSSAPYNEQFF. This chain uses TRBV11-2 with TRBJ2-1; D perhaps matches TRBD2 (6 bases). With 5 bases removed from V and 2 bases from J, the gap between germline ends came to 13 bases. Germline V gene data show CDR1 as SGHAT and CDR2 as FQNNGV. This CDR3 has 15 residues.

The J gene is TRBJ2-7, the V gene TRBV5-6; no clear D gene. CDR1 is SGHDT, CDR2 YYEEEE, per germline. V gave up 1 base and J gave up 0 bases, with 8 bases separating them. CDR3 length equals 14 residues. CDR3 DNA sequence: TGTGCCAGCAGCTTGAGTCCCAGCTCCTACGAGCAGTACTTC. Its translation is CASSLSPSSYEQYF. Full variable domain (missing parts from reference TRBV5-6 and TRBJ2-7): DAGVTQSPTHLIKTRGQQVTLRCSPKSGHDTVSWYQQALGQGPQFIFQYYEEEERQRGNFPDRFSGHQFPNYSSELNVNALLLGDSALYLCASSLSPSSYEQYFGPGTRLTVT.

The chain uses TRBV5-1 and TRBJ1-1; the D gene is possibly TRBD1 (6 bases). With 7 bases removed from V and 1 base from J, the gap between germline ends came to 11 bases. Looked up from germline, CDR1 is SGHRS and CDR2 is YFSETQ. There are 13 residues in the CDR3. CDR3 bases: TGCGCCAGCGCAGAACAGGGGAACACTGAAGCTTTCTTT. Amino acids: CASAEQGNTEAFF.

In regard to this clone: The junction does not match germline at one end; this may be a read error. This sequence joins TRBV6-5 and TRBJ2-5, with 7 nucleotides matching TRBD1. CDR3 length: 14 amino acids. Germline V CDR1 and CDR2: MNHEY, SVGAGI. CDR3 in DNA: TGTGCCATCAGTGCCGACAGGGAGACAGAGACCCAGTACTTC. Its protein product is CAISADRETETQYF.

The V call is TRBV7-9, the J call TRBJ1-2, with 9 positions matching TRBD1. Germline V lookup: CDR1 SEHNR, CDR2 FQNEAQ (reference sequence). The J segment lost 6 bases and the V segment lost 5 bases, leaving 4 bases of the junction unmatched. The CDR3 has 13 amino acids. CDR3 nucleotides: TGTGCCAGCAGCCCCCGGGACAGGGATGGCTACACCTTC. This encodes CASSPRDRDGYTF. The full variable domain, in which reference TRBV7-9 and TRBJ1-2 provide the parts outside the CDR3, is DTGVSQNPRHKITKRGQNVTFRCDPISEHNRLYWYRQTLGQGPEFLTYFQNEAQLEKSRLLSDRFSAERPKGSFSTLEIQRTEQGDSAMYLCASSPRDRDGYTFGSGTRLTVV.

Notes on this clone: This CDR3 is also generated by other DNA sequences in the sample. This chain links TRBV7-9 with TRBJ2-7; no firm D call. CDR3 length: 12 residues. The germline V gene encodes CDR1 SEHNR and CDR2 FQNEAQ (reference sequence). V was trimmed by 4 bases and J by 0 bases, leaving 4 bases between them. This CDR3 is CASSSSSYEQYF. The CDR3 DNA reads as TGTGCCAGCAGCTCGAGCTCCTACGAGCAGTACTTC.

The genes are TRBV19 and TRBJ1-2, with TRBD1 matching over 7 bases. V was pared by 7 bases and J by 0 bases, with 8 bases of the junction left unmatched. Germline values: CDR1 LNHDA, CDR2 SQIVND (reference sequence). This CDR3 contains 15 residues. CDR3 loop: CASKTNRGSNYGYTF. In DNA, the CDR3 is TGTGCCAGTAAAACTAACAGGGGATCTAACTATGGCTACACCTTC.

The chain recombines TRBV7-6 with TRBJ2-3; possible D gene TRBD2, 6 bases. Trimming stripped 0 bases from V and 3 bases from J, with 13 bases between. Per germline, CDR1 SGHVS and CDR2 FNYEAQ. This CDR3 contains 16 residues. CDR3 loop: CASSLAVRGLTDTQYF. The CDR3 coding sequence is TGTGCCAGCAGCTTAGCTGTGCGGGGCCTTACAGATACGCAGTATTTT.

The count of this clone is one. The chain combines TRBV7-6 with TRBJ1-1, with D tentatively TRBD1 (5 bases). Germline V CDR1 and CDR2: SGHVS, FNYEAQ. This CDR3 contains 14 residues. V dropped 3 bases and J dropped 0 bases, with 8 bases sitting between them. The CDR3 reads CASSLLGLNTEAFF. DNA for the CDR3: TGTGCCAGCAGCTTGCTGGGGCTGAACACTGAAGCTTTCTTT. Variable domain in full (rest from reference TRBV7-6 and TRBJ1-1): GAGVSQSPRYKVTKRGQDVALRCDPISGHVSLYWYRQALGQGPEFLTYFNYEAQQDKSGLPNDRFSAERPEGSISTLTIQRTEQRDSAMYRCASSLLGLNTEAFFGQGTRLTVV.

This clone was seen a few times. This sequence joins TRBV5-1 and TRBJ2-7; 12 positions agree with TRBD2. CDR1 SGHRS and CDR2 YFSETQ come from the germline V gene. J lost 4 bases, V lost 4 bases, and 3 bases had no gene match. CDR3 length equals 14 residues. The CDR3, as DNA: TGCGCCAGCAGCCCTGGACTAGCGGGATACGAGCAGTACTTC. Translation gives CASSPGLAGYEQYF.

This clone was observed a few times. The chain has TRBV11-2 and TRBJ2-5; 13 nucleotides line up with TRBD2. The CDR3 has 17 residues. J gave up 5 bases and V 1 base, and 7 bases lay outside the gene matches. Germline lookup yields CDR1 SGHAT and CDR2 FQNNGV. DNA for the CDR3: TGTGCCAGCAGCTTAGCGCGACTAGCGGGAGGTGGGGAGACCCAGTACTTC. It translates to CASSLARLAGGGETQYF.

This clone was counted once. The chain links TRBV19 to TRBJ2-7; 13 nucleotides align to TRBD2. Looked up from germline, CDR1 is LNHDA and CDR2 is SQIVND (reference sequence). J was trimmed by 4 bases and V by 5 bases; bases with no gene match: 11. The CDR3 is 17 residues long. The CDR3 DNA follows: TGTGCCAGTAGTCGATCTACACTAGCGGGAGGGCCGTACGAGCAGTACTTC. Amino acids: CASSRSTLAGGPYEQYF.